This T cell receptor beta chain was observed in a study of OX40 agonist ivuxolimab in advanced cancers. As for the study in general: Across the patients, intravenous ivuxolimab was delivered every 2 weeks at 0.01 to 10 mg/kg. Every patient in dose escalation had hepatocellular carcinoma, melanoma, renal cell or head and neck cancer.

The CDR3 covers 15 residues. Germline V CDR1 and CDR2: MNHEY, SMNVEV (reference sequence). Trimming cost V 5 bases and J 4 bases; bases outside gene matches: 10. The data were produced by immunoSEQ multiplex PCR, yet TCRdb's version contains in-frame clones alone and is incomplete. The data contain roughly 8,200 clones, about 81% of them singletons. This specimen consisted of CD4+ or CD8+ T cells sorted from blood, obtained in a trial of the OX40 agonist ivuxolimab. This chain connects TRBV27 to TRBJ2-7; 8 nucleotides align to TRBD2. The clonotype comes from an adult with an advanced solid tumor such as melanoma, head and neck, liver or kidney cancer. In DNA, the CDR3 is TGTGCCAGCAGTCCATTTTGGCGGGGGGAATACGAGCAGTACTTC. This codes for CASSPFWRGEYEQYF.